Given below is one TCR beta chain in context. The antigen is not known. Sequencing was performed with immunoSEQ multiplex PCR; in TCRdb, only in-frame clones are kept and a portion is missing. The table shows about 100,000 clones, with nearly 95% occurring only once. This entry comes from a study of T cell responses to AZD1222 COVID-19 vaccine. Whole-study results and caveats: Researchers took repertoire samples only after the peak T cell response had come.

V was pared by 6 bases and J by 4 bases, with 9 bases between. This CDR3 spans 12 amino acids. In germline, CDR1 is MNHEY, CDR2 SVGAGI. The receptor's source is an adult in good health. The chain joins TRBV6-5 to TRBJ2-5, with D possibly matching TRBD1 (5 bases). The source material was peripheral blood, sampled on day 0 of AZD1222 vaccination. The CDR3 region is CASRTDGETQYF. The CDR3 nucleotides read TGTGCCAGCAGGACAGATGGAGAGACCCAGTACTTC.